These T cell receptor beta chains were read from a single sample in a study of CD8+ T cells in alopecia areata. Sequenced by immunoSEQ multiplex PCR; TCRdb stores in-frame clones only, minus some. The table lists some 44,000 clones, just under 95% of them singletons, with under 20% in the top ten. The source material was CD8+ T cells sorted from blood, sampled at week 24, from a patient treated with tofacitinib. These TCRs come from a human donor with alopecia areata. CDR3s include the opening cysteine and the closing phenylalanine or tryptophan. D genes are given only for firm matches. Rows may omit the clone size; those that give it use once, few, many or a size class.

size,D,J,V,DNA,CDR3
.,.,TRBJ2-7,TRBV14,TGTGCCAGCAACGGGGATTCCTCCTACGAGCAGTACTTC,CASNGDSSYEQYF
once,TRBD2,TRBJ2-7,TRBV7-2,TGTGCCAGCAGCCCGAGCGGGGACTACGAGCAGTACTTC,CASSPSGDYEQYF
.,TRBD2,TRBJ2-7,TRBV19,TGTGCCAGTAGTTTACTAGCGGGGGGCTACGAGCAGTACTTC,CASSLLAGGYEQYF
once,.,TRBJ2-3,TRBV6-5,TGTGCCAGCACCGAGAGACGCAAGACAGATACGCAGTATTTT,CASTERRKTDTQYF
.,.,TRBJ1-1,TRBV28,TGTGCCAGCAGTTTCTCTGACAGGTCCGCTGAAGCTTTCTTT,CASSFSDRSAEAFF
.,TRBD2,TRBJ2-3,TRBV28,TGTGCCAGCACCCCTGGGGGGGAAAGAGGGCTCACAGATACGCAGTATTTT,CASTPGGERGLTDTQYF
.,.,TRBJ2-7,TRBV5-5,TGTGCCAGCAGCTTGACCTACGAGCAGTACTTC,CASSLTYEQYF
.,.,TRBJ2-7,TRBV27,TGTGCCAGCGCCATAGATCCTGGTCCGGGGGACGAGCAGTACTTC,CASAIDPGPGDEQYF
.,.,TRBJ2-2,TRBV7-3,TGTGCCAGCAGCGATGACCCGGACGCAACAGGGCCCACCGGGGAGCTGTTTTTT,CASSDDPDATGPTGELFF
once,TRBD2,TRBJ2-3,TRBV5-4,TGTGCCAGCAGCTTGGAGGGGGTTGGCGGGGGGTGGACAGATACGCAGTATTTT,CASSLEGVGGGWTDTQYF
.,.,TRBJ2-3,TRBV6-6,TGTGCCAGCAGTTACTCGAAAGTAGTGTCCACAGATACGCAGTATTTT,CASSYSKVVSTDTQYF
.,.,TRBJ2-1,TRBV28,TGTGCCAGCAGTTTGCTAGGCAACTCCTACAATGAGCAGTTCTTC,CASSLLGNSYNEQFF
once,TRBD2,TRBJ2-3,TRBV7-2,TGTGCCAGCAGCTCCAGGACTAGCGGGGGGGCGACAGATACGCAGTATTTT,CASSSRTSGGATDTQYF
once,.,TRBJ2-1,TRBV27,TGTGCCAGCTTCGGAGGGTGGGAGCAGTTCTTC,CASFGGWEQFF
.,.,TRBJ2-7,TRBV7-9,TGTGCCAGCAGCTTCAAACCTAACCCTCCGTCATACGAGCAGTACTTC,CASSFKPNPPSYEQYF
.,.,TRBJ2-7,TRBV4-1,TGCGCCAGCAGCCAATATCAGGGGATCGGCTACGAGCAGTACTTC,CASSQYQGIGYEQYF
.,.,TRBJ2-7,TRBV27,TGTGCCAGCAGTCCCACGGCGGGCGGGACTCCCTACGAGCAGTACTTC,CASSPTAGGTPYEQYF
.,.,TRBJ2-1,TRBV6-4,TGTGCCAGCAGTGAGGACGGACAAAACAATGAGCAGTTCTTC,CASSEDGQNNEQFF
.,.,TRBJ2-3,TRBV4-3,TGCGCCAGCAGCCAAGACGGTTTAGGTAGAGGAGTGGATACGCAGTATTTT,CASSQDGLGRGVDTQYF